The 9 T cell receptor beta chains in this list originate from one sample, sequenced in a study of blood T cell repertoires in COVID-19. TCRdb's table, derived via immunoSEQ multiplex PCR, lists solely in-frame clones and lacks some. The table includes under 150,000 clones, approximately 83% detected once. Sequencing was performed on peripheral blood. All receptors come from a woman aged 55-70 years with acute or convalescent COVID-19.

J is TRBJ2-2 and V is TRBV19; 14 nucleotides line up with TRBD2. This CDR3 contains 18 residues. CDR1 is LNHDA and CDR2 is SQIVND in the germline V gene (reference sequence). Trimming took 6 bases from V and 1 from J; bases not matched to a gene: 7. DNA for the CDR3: TGTGCCAGTAGAGGGACTAGCGGGAGAGCCAAGAACACCGGGGAGCTGTTTTTT. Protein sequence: CASRGTSGRAKNTGELFF.

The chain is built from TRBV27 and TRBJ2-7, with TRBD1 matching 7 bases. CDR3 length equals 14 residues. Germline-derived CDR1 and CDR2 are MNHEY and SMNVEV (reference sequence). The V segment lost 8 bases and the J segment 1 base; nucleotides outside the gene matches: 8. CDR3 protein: CASHRLTGSYEQYF. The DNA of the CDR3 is TGTGCCAGCCACCGTTTGACAGGGTCCTACGAGCAGTACTTC.

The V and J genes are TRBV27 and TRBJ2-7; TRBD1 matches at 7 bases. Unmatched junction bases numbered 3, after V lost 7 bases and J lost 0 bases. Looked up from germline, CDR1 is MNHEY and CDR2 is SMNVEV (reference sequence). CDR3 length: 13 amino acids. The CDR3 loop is CASKRQGSYEQYF. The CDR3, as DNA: TGTGCCAGCAAGAGACAGGGCTCCTACGAGCAGTACTTC.

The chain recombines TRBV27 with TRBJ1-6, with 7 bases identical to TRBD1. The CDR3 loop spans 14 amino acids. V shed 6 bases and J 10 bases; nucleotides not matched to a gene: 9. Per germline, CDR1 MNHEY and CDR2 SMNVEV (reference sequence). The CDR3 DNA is TGTGCCAGCAGCCCCGACAGGGCGCGCTCACCCCTCCACTTT. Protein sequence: CASSPDRARSPLHF.

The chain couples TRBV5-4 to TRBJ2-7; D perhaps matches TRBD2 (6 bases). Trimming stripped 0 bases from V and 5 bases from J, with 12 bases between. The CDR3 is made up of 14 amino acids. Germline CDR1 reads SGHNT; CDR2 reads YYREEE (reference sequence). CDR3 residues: CASSLDGGINEQYF. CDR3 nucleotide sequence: TGTGCCAGCAGCTTGGATGGAGGGATCAACGAGCAGTACTTC.

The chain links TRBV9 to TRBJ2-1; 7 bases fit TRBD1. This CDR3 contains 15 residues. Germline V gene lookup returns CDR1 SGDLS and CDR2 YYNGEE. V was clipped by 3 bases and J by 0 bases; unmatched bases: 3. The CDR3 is CASSAGQNSYNEQFF. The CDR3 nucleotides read TGTGCCAGCAGCGCGGGACAGAACTCCTACAATGAGCAGTTCTTC.

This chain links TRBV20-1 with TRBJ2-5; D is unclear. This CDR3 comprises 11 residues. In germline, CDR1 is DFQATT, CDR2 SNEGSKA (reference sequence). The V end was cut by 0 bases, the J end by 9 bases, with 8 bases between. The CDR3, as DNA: TGCAGTGCTAGAGATATTCAGTCCCAGTACTTC. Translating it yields CSARDIQSQYF.

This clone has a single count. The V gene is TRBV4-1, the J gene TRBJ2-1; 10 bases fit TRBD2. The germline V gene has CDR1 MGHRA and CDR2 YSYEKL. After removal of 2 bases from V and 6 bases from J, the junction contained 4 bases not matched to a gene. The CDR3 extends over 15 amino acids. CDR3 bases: TGCGCCAGCAGCCAACCGGGACTAGCGCTCAATGAGCAGTTCTTC. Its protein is CASSQPGLALNEQFF.

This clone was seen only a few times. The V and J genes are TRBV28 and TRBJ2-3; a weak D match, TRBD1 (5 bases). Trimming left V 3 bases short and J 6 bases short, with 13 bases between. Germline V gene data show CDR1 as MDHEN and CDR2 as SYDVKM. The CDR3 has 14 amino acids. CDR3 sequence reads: CASSFVQGHDTQYF. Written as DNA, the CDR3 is TGTGCCAGCAGTTTTGTCCAGGGTCATGATACGCAGTATTTT.